This T cell receptor (beta chain) was recovered during a study of control samples from healthy donors and cancer patients. The table came from immunoSEQ multiplex PCR; TCRdb's copy has only in-frame clones and leaves some out. The table includes about 92,000 clones, approximately 82% detected once. Trimming pared 0 bases from V and 3 bases from J, leaving 8 bases between. The CDR3 sequence is 14 residues long. CDR1 LNHNV and CDR2 YYDKDF come from the germline V gene (reference sequence). Sample: blood. This sequence was found in a woman aged 55-70 years in good health. V gene TRBV15 combines with J gene TRBJ1-1; D unresolved. As DNA, the CDR3 is TGTGCCACCAGCAGAGATACGGGGTACACTGAAGCTTTCTTT. Translating gives CATSRDTGYTEAFF.